What follows describes a single T cell receptor (beta chain). What it recognizes is unknown. These data come from a study of cytomegalovirus exposure and HLA in healthy donors. Primers: 60 Vbeta forward and 13 Jbeta reverse. TCRdb's copy holds only in-frame clones and misses some; the assay was immunoSEQ multiplex PCR. The sample contains under 150,000 clones, just over 70% of which appear only once. Broader study findings: Analysis performed later showed TCR beta chains linked to HLA being more clonally expanded than equally common others.

In germline, CDR1 is MRHNA, CDR2 SNTAGT. The CDR3 is made up of 13 amino acids. With 3 bases removed from V and 4 bases from J, the gap between germline ends came to 9 bases. This clonotype was obtained from a woman aged 60-70 years in good health and CMV-seropositive. The sequenced sample consisted of PBMCs. The gene calls are TRBV6-4 and TRBJ1-1; D might be TRBD1 (5 bases). CDR3 region: CASSEAGGTEAFF. The CDR3 coding sequence is TGTGCCAGCAGTGAGGCGGGGGGCACTGAAGCTTTCTTT.